The clone carrying this T cell receptor beta chain was seen only a few times. Its antigen is unidentified. Expressed TCRB transcripts were sequenced because the entire RNA isolate underwent reverse transcription. Some clones are missing from TCRdb's copy, which holds only in-frame ones; the method was immunoSEQ multiplex PCR. This sample has roughly 180,000 clones, with about 7.8% found just once. Germline CDR1 and CDR2: SGHTA and FQGTGA. V lost 5 bases to trimming and J lost 7 bases, with 21 bases between them. The CDR3 covers 16 residues. The data were taken from a study of beta chain features in type 1 diabetes. Study-wide points: Moderate yet significant TCRB CDR3 shortening was seen in Type 1 diabetes patients in all four CD4+ subsets.

This clonotype was obtained from a middle-aged woman with type 1 diabetes. The genes are TRBV7-3 and TRBJ2-1; D perhaps matches TRBD1 (5 bases). The specimen was central memory CD4+ T cells from blood. CDR3 sequence (DNA): TGTGCCAGCAGCCCTACGGGTACAGGACGCACGAATGAGCAGTTCTTC. Its translation is CASSPTGTGRTNEQFF.